A single sample is the source of the 9 T cell receptor beta chains below, sequenced in a study of cytomegalovirus exposure and HLA in healthy donors. PCR involved 60 Vbeta and 13 Jbeta primers. The protocol was immunoSEQ multiplex PCR, while the TCRdb copy is restricted to in-frame clones and leaves out a portion. The sample carries approximately 150,000 clones, less than 85% recorded once. Sequencing was performed on PBMCs. The receptors shown here come from a man aged 40-49 years in good health and CMV-seronegative.

Concerning this clone: One end of the junction is discordant with germline, which a read error may explain. At the DNA level, this CDR3 is encoded by other sequences in the same sample as well. The chain recombines TRBV7-8 with TRBJ2-3, with TRBD1 identical over 9 bases. CDR1 and CDR2 (germline): SGHVS, FQNEAQ. The CDR3 has 16 amino acids. The CDR3 here is CASSLLPGQGTDTQYF. CDR3 coding DNA: TGTGCCAGCAGCTTGCTCCCGGGACAGGGCACAGATACTCAGTATTTT.

V is TRBV7-6 and J is TRBJ1-1; unclear D gene. From germline, CDR1 is SGHVS and CDR2 FNYEAQ. V dropped 5 bases and J dropped 5 bases, with 15 bases sitting between them. This CDR3 has 14 amino acids. CDR3 bases: TGTGCCAGCAGCCCCGGAGGGATGGGTACTGAAGCTTTCTTT. Residues: CASSPGGMGTEAFF.

V and J are TRBV6-5 and TRBJ1-2; TRBD1 agrees at 7 bases. V was clipped by 2 bases and J by 4 bases; unmatched bases: 10. The length of the CDR3 is 16 residues. Germline CDR1 MNHEY, CDR2 SVGAGI. Here the CDR3 reads CASSYTPTGDRYGYTF. For the CDR3, the DNA is TGTGCCAGCAGTTACACACCTACAGGGGACCGCTATGGCTACACCTTC.

The rearrangement uses TRBV5-1 and TRBJ1-5, with D possibly matching TRBD1 (5 bases). CDR1 is SGHRS, CDR2 YFSETQ, per germline. CDR3 size: 15 residues. Trimming stripped 4 bases from V and 2 bases from J, with 13 bases between. This CDR3 reads CASSVVGGGNQPQHF. The DNA of the CDR3 is TGCGCCAGCAGCGTCGTTGGGGGGGGCAATCAGCCCCAGCATTTT.

V gene TRBV7-6 combines with J gene TRBJ1-1, with D tentatively TRBD1 (6 bases). The CDR3 length is 13 residues. Deletions cut 4 bases from V and 7 bases from J, with 13 bases between. Germline CDR1 is SGHVS and CDR2 is FNYEAQ. CDR3 sequence (DNA): TGTGCCAGCAGCTCAGTCCGAGGGGGTGAAGCTTTCTTT. This sequence encodes CASSSVRGGEAFF.

The V gene is TRBV5-4, the J gene TRBJ2-5; D may be TRBD2 (5 bases). The CDR3 is made up of 13 amino acids. CDR1 SGHNT and CDR2 YYREEE come from the germline V gene (reference sequence). Trimming stripped 2 bases from V and 4 bases from J, with 9 bases between. CDR3 nucleotide sequence: TGTGCCAGCAGCTTAGAGGGCCCAGAGACCCAGTACTTC. As protein: CASSLEGPETQYF.

The chain carries TRBV28 and TRBJ1-2, with 9 bases that match TRBD1. This CDR3 has 14 residues. Germline-derived CDR1 and CDR2 are MDHEN and SYDVKM. The ends lost 5 bases at V and 5 bases at J; junction bases unmatched: 6. The CDR3 nucleotides are TGTGCCAGCAGTGCGGGACAGGGCCTATATGGCTACACCTTC. It yields the protein CASSAGQGLYGYTF.

The chain carries TRBV30 and TRBJ2-7; 8 bases agree with TRBD2. This CDR3 has 15 amino acids. V lost 2 bases, J lost 2 bases, and 8 bases stayed unmatched. Germline loops: CDR1 GTSNPN, CDR2 SVGIG (reference sequence). In DNA, the CDR3 is TGTGCCTGGAGTCGGTTCGGGGGGGAAACCTACGAGCAGTACTTC. Translated, it gives CAWSRFGGETYEQYF. Full variable domain (remainder filled in from reference TRBV30 and TRBJ2-7): SQTIHQWPATLVQPVGSPLSLECTVEGTSNPNLYWYRQAAGRGLQLLFYSVGIGQISSEVPQNLSASRPQDRQFILSSKKLLLSDSGFYLCAWSRFGGETYEQYFGPGTRLTVT.

The gene calls are TRBV6-5 and TRBJ2-1; D gene uncertain. The CDR3 is made up of 15 amino acids. Trimming pared 6 bases from V and 4 bases from J, leaving 16 bases between. Germline V lookup: CDR1 MNHEY, CDR2 SVGAGI. CDR3 region: CASSPQATRYNEQFF. As DNA, the CDR3 is TGTGCCAGCAGCCCTCAAGCGACCCGTTACAATGAGCAGTTCTTC.